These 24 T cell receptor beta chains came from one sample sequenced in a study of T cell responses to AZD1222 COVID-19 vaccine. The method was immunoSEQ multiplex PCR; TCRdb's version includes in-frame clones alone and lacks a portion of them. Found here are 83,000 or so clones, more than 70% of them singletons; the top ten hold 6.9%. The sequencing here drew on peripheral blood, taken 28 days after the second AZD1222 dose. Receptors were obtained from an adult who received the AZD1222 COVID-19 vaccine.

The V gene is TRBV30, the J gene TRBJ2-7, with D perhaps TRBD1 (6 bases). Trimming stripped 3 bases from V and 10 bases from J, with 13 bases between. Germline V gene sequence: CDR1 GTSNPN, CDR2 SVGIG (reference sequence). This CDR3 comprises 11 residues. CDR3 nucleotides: TGTGCCTGGAGGACAGGTCCGGTCCAGTACTTC. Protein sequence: CAWRTGPVQYF.

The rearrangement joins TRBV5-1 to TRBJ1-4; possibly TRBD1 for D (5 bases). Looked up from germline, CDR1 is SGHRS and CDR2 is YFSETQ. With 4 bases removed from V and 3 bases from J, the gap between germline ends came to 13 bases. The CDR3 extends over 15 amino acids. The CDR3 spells CASSKLGQPNEKLFF. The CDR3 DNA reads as TGCGCCAGCAGCAAGCTCGGACAACCTAATGAAAAACTGTTTTTT.

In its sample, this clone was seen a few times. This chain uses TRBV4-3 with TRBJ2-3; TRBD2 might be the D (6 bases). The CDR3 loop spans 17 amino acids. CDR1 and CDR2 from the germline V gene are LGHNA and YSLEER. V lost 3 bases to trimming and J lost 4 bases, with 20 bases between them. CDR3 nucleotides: TGCGCCAGCAGCCAGAAGGACATGACTAGTATCCCAGATACGCAGTATTTT. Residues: CASSQKDMTSIPDTQYF.

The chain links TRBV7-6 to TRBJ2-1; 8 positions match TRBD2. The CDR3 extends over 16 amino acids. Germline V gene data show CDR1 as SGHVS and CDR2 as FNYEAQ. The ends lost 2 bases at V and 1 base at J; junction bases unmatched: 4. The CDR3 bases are TGTGCCAGCAGCTTACGGGCGGGAGGATCCTACAATGAGCAGTTCTTC. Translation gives CASSLRAGGSYNEQFF.

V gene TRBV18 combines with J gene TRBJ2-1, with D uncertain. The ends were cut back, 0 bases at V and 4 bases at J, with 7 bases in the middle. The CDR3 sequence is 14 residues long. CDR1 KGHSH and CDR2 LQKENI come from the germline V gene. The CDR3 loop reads CASSPPLGYNEQFF. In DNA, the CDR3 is TGTGCCAGCTCACCACCGCTTGGTTACAATGAGCAGTTCTTC. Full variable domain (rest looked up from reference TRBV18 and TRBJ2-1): NAGVMQNPRHLVRRRGQEARLRCSPMKGHSHVYWYRQLPEEGLKFMVYLQKENIIDESGMPKERFSAEFPKEGPSILRIQQVVRGDSAAYFCASSPPLGYNEQFFGPGTRLTVL.

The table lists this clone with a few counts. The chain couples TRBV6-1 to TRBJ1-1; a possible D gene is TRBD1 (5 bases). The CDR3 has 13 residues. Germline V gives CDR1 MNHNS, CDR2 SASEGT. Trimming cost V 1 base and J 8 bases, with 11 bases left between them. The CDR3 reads CASSEGIKGEAFF. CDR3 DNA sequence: TGTGCCAGCAGTGAAGGAATAAAGGGGGAAGCTTTCTTT.

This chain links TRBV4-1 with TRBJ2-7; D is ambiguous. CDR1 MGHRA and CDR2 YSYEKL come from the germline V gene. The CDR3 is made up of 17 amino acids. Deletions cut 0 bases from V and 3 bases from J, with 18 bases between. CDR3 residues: CASSQDSRAKARYEQYF. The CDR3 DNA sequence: TGCGCCAGCAGCCAAGATTCCCGCGCAAAGGCCCGCTACGAGCAGTACTTC.

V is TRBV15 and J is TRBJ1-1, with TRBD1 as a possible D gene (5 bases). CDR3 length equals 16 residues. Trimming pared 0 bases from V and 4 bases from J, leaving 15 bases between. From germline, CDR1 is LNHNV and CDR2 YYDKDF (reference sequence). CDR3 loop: CATSRDVRVGTTEAFF. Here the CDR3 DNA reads TGTGCCACCAGCAGAGATGTTCGCGTGGGGACCACTGAAGCTTTCTTT.

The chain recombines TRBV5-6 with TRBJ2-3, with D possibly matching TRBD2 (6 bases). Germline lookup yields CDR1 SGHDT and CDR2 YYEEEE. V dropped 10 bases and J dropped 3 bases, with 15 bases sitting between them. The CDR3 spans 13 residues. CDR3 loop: CASRDSLTDTQYF. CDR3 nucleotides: TGTGCCTCGAGGGACTCCTTGACAGATACGCAGTATTTT.

CDR3 residues: CASRGGGRLYTEAFF. In DNA, the CDR3 is TGTGCCAGCAGAGGAGGGGGGCGGTTGTACACTGAAGCTTTCTTT. The V gene is TRBV11-2, the J gene TRBJ1-1, with a weak D call TRBD1 (6 bases). The CDR3 totals 15 residues. Germline V lookup: CDR1 SGHAT, CDR2 FQNNGV. Trimming shortened V by 6 bases and J by 3 bases, and 17 bases separated the two germline ends.

The CDR3 loop is CASSLLAGASPYEQYF. DNA of the CDR3: TGTGCCAGCAGCTTACTAGCGGGGGCTTCTCCCTACGAGCAGTACTTC. The V and J genes are TRBV11-2 and TRBJ2-7, with 10 bases matching TRBD2. The CDR3 loop spans 16 amino acids. CDR1 is SGHAT, CDR2 FQNNGV, per germline. V trimming: 2 bases; J trimming: 2 bases; junction bases outside the gene matches: 6.

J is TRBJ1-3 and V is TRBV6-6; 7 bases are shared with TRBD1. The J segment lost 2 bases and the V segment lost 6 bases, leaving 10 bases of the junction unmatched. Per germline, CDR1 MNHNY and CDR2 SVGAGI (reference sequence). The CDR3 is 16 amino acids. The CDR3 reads CASRPTSGTAGNTIYF. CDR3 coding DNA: TGTGCCAGCAGACCCACTTCCGGGACAGCTGGAAACACCATATATTTT.

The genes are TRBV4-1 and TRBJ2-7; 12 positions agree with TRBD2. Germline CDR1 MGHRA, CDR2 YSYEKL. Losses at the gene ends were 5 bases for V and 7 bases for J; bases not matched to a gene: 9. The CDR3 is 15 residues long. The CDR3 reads CASSLGLAGTSEQYF. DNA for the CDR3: TGCGCCAGCAGCTTAGGACTAGCGGGGACTAGTGAGCAGTACTTC.

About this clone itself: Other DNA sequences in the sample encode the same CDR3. CDR3: CASSFGGSGGGELFF. The CDR3 DNA sequence: TGTGCCAGCAGTTTCGGGGGCTCGGGTGGCGGGGAGCTGTTTTTT. This sequence joins TRBV6-2 or TRBV6-3 and TRBJ2-2; D may correspond to TRBD1 or TRBD2 (6 bases each). Trimming pared 4 bases from V and 7 bases from J, leaving 16 bases between. The germline CDR1 and CDR2 sequences are MNHEY and SVGEGT. The CDR3 consists of 15 residues.

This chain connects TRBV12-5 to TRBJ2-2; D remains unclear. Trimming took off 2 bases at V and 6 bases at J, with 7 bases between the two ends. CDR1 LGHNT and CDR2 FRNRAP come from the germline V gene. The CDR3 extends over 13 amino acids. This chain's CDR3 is CASGLRIPGELFF. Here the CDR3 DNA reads TGTGCTAGTGGTTTGAGGATCCCCGGGGAGCTGTTTTTT. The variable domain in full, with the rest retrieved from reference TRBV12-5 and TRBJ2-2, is DARVTQTPRHKVTEMGQEVTMRCQPILGHNTVFWYRQTMMQGLELLAYFRNRAPLDDSGMPKDRFSAEMPDATLATLKIQPSEPRDSAVYFCASGLRIPGELFFGEGSRLTVL.

CDR3 loop: CATSRTSGGGDTQYF. The CDR3 nucleotides are TGTGCCACCAGTCGGACTAGCGGGGGAGGGGATACGCAGTATTTT. The V gene is TRBV24-1, the J gene TRBJ2-3; 13 positions match TRBD2. The CDR3 is 15 amino acids. Germline trimming cut 6 bases from V and 6 bases from J; bases unmatched to any gene: 5. Looked up from germline, CDR1 is KGHDR and CDR2 is SFDVKD.

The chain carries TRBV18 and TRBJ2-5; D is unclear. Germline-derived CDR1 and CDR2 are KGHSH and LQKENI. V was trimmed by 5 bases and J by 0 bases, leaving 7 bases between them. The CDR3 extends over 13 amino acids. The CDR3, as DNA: TGTGCCAGCTCAGTCCGGTACCAAGAGACCCAGTACTTC. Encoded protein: CASSVRYQETQYF. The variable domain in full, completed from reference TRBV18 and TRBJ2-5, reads NAGVMQNPRHLVRRRGQEARLRCSPMKGHSHVYWYRQLPEEGLKFMVYLQKENIIDESGMPKERFSAEFPKEGPSILRIQQVVRGDSAAYFCASSVRYQETQYFGPGTRLLVL.

In DNA form, the CDR3 reads TGTGCCAGCAGTCGAACAGGGGGAGGGGGCTACACCTTC. Its translation is CASSRTGGGGYTF. This sequence joins TRBV28 and TRBJ1-2; 8 nucleotides agree with TRBD1. This CDR3 is 13 amino acids long. Germline CDR1 and CDR2: MDHEN and SYDVKM. V was pared by 5 bases and J by 8 bases, with 7 bases of the junction left unmatched.

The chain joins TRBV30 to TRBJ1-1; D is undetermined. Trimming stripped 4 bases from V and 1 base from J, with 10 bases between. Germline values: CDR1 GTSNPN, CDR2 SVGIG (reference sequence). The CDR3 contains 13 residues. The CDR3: CAWTPGGNTEAFF. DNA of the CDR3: TGTGCCTGGACCCCTGGCGGGAACACTGAAGCTTTCTTT.

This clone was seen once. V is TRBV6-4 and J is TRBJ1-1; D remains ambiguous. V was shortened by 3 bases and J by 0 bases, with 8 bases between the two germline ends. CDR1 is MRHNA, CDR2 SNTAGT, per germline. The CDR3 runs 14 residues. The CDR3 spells CASSEVDMNTEAFF. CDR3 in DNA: TGTGCCAGCAGTGAGGTCGACATGAACACTGAAGCTTTCTTT.

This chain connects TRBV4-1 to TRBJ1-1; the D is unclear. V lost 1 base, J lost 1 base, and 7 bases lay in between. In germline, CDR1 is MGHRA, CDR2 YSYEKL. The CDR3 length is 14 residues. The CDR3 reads CASSQVGKNTEAFF. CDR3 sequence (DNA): TGCGCCAGCAGCCAAGTTGGGAAGAACACTGAAGCTTTCTTT.

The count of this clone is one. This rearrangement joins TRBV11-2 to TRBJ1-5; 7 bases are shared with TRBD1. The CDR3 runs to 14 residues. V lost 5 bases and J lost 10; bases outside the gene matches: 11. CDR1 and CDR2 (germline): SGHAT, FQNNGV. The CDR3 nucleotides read TGTGCCAGCAGCCCCCGGGACAGCCTAGTACCCCAGCATTTT. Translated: CASSPRDSLVPQHF.

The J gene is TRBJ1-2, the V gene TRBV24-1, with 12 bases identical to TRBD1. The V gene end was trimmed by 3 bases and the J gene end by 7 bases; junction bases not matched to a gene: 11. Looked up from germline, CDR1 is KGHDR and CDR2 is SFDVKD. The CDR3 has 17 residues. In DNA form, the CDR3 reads TGTGCCACCAGTGATCAGGCGGGACAGGGGGCGACGTCTGGCTACACCTTC. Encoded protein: CATSDQAGQGATSGYTF.

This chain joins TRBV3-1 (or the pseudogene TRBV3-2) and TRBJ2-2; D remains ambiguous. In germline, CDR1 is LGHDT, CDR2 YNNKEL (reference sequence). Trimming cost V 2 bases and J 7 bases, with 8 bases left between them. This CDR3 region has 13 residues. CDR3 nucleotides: TGTGCCAGCAGCCAAATGAGTGGCGGGGAGCTGTTTTTT. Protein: CASSQMSGGELFF.